One sample yielded the 20 T cell receptor beta chains listed below, sequenced in a study of T cells in Graves' hyperthyroidism and ophthalmopathy. TCR beta CDR3 regions were amplified from RNA. HTBI primers were the set used in a first-round RT-PCR of the TCR CDR3. TCRdb ran MiXCR on the multiplex PCR reads and lists one entry per CDR3 protein. This table has fewer than 750,000 distinct CDR3 sequences, around 15% appearing once. The sample taken for sequencing was blood. Receptor source: a woman aged 40-49 years with Graves' ophthalmopathy.

The table lists this clonotype with a few counts. This sequence joins TRBV6-1 and TRBJ1-5; 9 bases are a match to TRBD1. J lost 5 bases, V lost 5 bases, and 7 bases had no gene match. The CDR3 has 15 amino acids. Germline CDR1 reads MNHNS; CDR2 reads SASEGT. In DNA, the CDR3 is TGTGCCAGCAGTCCGGGACAGGGAAATTATCAGCCCCAGCATTTT. Encoded protein: CASSPGQGNYQPQHF.

In its sample, this clonotype was seen a few times. The chain combines TRBV9 with TRBJ2-5, with 7 bases lining up with TRBD2. The CDR3 runs 15 residues. Germline V gene sequence: CDR1 SGDLS, CDR2 YYNGEE. V shed 0 bases and J 1 base; nucleotides not matched to a gene: 3. Here the CDR3 DNA reads TGTGCCAGCAGCGTAGATAGCGGGTTCCAAGAGACCCAGTACTTC. Amino acids: CASSVDSGFQETQYF.

This chain connects TRBV12-3 or TRBV12-4 to TRBJ2-7, with D hard to call. The CDR3 is 13 residues long. V lost 6 bases and J lost 3, with 12 bases in between. The CDR3 protein is CASSKKPIYEQYF. The CDR3 DNA sequence: TGTGCCAGCAGCAAAAAGCCCATCTACGAGCAGTACTTC.

This clonotype appeared many times. The chain couples TRBV7-2 to TRBJ2-2; 7 bases agree with TRBD2. J lost 6 bases, V lost 3 bases, and 4 bases had no gene match. Germline CDR1 and CDR2: SGHTA and FQGNSA. CDR3 size: 14 residues. For the CDR3, the DNA is TGTGCCAGCAGCTTGAGGGGAGGGGCCGGGGAGCTGTTTTTT. This codes for CASSLRGGAGELFF. The full variable domain, in which reference TRBV7-2 and TRBJ2-2 provide the parts outside the CDR3, is GAGVSQSPSNKVTEKGKDVELRCDPISGHTALYWYRQSLGQGLEFLIYFQGNSAPDKSGLPSDRFSAERTGGSVSTLTIQRTQQEDSAVYLCASSLRGGAGELFFGEGSRLTVL.

V usage is TRBV11-2 and J usage is TRBJ1-5, with TRBD1 matching over 8 bases. Germline assignment: CDR1 SGHAT and CDR2 FQNNGV. CDR3 length: 16 residues. J gave up 7 bases and V 4 bases, and 12 bases lay outside the gene matches. The CDR3 protein is CASSSRTGRMGQPQHF. DNA for the CDR3: TGTGCCAGCAGCTCCCGGACAGGGCGGATGGGACAGCCCCAGCATTTT.

This clonotype has at least ten counts. The chain joins TRBV15 to TRBJ1-5, with D perhaps matching TRBD1 (5 bases). CDR1 and CDR2 from the germline V gene are LNHNV and YYDKDF (reference sequence). The germline V and J ends were trimmed by 1 base and 3 bases, with 10 bases remaining between them. This CDR3 comprises 15 residues. The CDR3 loop reads CATSRGRGSNQPQHF. For the CDR3, the DNA is TGTGCCACCAGCAGAGGACGGGGGTCCAATCAGCCCCAGCATTTT.

Ten or more counts support this clonotype. The chain is built from TRBV25-1 and TRBJ1-2; perhaps TRBD1 as D (5 bases). CDR3 length: 12 amino acids. V dropped 1 base and J dropped 12 bases, with 12 bases sitting between them. From germline, CDR1 is MGHDK and CDR2 SYGVNS. The CDR3 sequence: CASSEWGPPNTF. The CDR3 DNA reads as TGTGCCAGCAGTGAATGGGGACCGCCGAACACCTTC.

This clonotype was seen repeatedly, ten times or more. The chain couples TRBV10-3 to TRBJ1-1; unclear D gene. The V end lost 3 bases, the J end lost 1 base, and 6 bases lay between the germline ends. Germline CDR1 reads ENHRY; CDR2 reads SYGVKD. This CDR3 is 13 amino acids long. This CDR3 is CAISEHPNTEAFF. The CDR3 coding sequence is TGTGCCATCAGTGAACATCCGAACACTGAAGCTTTCTTT.

The rearrangement joins TRBV20-1 to TRBJ2-7; D unresolved. Trimming took 1 base from V and 3 from J, leaving 13 bases between them. Germline V gene lookup returns CDR1 DFQATT and CDR2 SNEGSKA (reference sequence). CDR3 length equals 14 residues. In nucleotides, the CDR3 is TGCAGTGCTAGAGGCACCGGTTCCGACTACGAGCAGTACTTC. It encodes CSARGTGSDYEQYF.

This clonotype came up a few times. This chain connects TRBV5-1 to TRBJ2-7, with D possibly being TRBD1 or TRBD2 (5 bases each). Trimming stripped 5 bases from V and 0 bases from J, with 12 bases between. CDR1 is SGHRS, CDR2 YFSETQ, per germline. The CDR3 loop spans 14 amino acids. The CDR3 reads CASRPGPTSYEQYF. The CDR3 DNA sequence: TGCGCCAGCAGACCGGGACCGACCTCCTACGAGCAGTACTTC.

V is TRBV27 and J is TRBJ2-7, with D perhaps being TRBD1 or TRBD2 (5 bases each). This CDR3 comprises 16 residues. The germline V gene has CDR1 MNHEY and CDR2 SMNVEV (reference sequence). Trimming shortened V by 5 bases and J by 2 bases, and 19 bases separated the two germline ends. CDR3 DNA sequence: TGTGCCAGCAGTCCCGGACTCGACAGCTGGGCCTACGAGCAGTACTTC. Its protein is CASSPGLDSWAYEQYF.

DNA of the CDR3: TGTGCCAGCAGCCCGGTCGCCGACAGGGGATACGAGCAGTACTTC. Protein product: CASSPVADRGYEQYF. The chain has TRBV7-9 and TRBJ2-7; 8 bases map to TRBD1. The V segment lost 5 bases and the J segment 4 bases; nucleotides outside the gene matches: 10. Germline V gives CDR1 SEHNR, CDR2 FQNEAQ (reference sequence). The CDR3 sequence is 15 residues long.

The chain joins TRBV5-1 to TRBJ2-7, with TRBD2 identical over 10 bases. The ends lost 0 bases at V and 4 bases at J; junction bases unmatched: 4. From germline, CDR1 is SGHRS and CDR2 YFSETQ. The CDR3 covers 15 residues. For the CDR3, the DNA is TGCGCCAGCAGCTTGGACACTAGCGGGATATACGAGCAGTACTTC. Its translation is CASSLDTSGIYEQYF.

This clonotype was detected ten times or more. The V and J genes are TRBV6-2 or TRBV6-3 and TRBJ2-5, with 8 bases identical to TRBD2. Germline V lookup: CDR1 MNHEY, CDR2 SVGEGT. CDR3 length: 17 residues. V shed 7 bases, J shed 5 bases, and the junction held 18 bases outside the gene matches. As DNA, the CDR3 is TGTGCCAGCACCACAAAATCTAGGGCGGGAGGAGGGGAGACCCAGTACTTC. It is translated as CASTTKSRAGGGETQYF.

This clonotype occurred many times. This rearrangement joins TRBV28 to TRBJ2-7; weak D call: TRBD2 (5 bases). The V gene lost 5 bases and the J gene lost 9 bases, with 20 bases spanning the gap. Germline V gives CDR1 MDHEN, CDR2 SYDVKM. CDR3 length: 14 amino acids. This CDR3 reads CASSHLLDSAWQYF. The CDR3 coding sequence is TGTGCCAGCAGTCATCTACTGGACTCTGCCTGGCAGTACTTC. Combining the CDR3 with reference TRBV28 and TRBJ2-7 gives the whole variable domain DVKVTQSSRYLVKRTGEKVFLECVQDMDHENMFWYRQDPGLGLRLIYFSYDVKMKEKGDIPEGYSVSREKKERFSLILESASTNQTSMYLCASSHLLDSAWQYFGPGTRLTVT.

Ten or more counts support this clonotype. This chain uses TRBV6-5 with TRBJ2-5; 10 positions agree with TRBD2. Germline V gene data show CDR1 as MNHEY and CDR2 as SVGAGI. After removal of 7 bases from V and 4 bases from J, the junction contained 6 bases not matched to a gene. This CDR3 has 14 amino acids. The CDR3 sequence: CASKIAGGGETQYF. The CDR3 nucleotides read TGTGCCAGCAAAATAGCGGGAGGAGGAGAGACCCAGTACTTC.

Notes on this clonotype: One end of the junction fails to match germline, which may point to a read error. This chain uses TRBV28 with TRBJ2-5; 7 positions match TRBD2. This CDR3 is 15 amino acids long. Germline V CDR1 and CDR2: MDHEN, SYDVKM. For the CDR3, the DNA is TGTGCCAGCAGGCGGGACTATCTGTACCAAGGGACCCAGTACTTC. Protein: CASRRDYLYQGTQYF.

This clonotype was recorded at least ten times. This chain connects TRBV27 to TRBJ2-7; D possibly matches TRBD1 or TRBD2 (6 bases each). CDR1 is MNHEY, CDR2 SMNVEV, per germline (reference sequence). Trimming stripped 2 bases from V and 4 bases from J, with 12 bases between. This CDR3 has 14 residues. The CDR3, as DNA: TGTGCCAGCAGTTTAAGGGGGGCAGAATACGAGCAGTACTTC. Translation: CASSLRGAEYEQYF.

This clonotype was counted ten times or more. The chain combines TRBV2 with TRBJ2-7, with TRBD1 identical over 7 bases. Trimming removed 2 bases from V and 5 bases from J; junction bases left unmatched: 6. Germline lookup yields CDR1 SNHLY and CDR2 FYNNEI. This CDR3 contains 14 residues. The CDR3: CASSEQQGVNEQYF. The CDR3 coding sequence is TGTGCCAGCAGTGAACAGCAGGGGGTAAACGAGCAGTACTTC.

The rearrangement uses TRBV29-1 and TRBJ2-5; the match to TRBD1 covers 7 bases. The ends lost 3 bases at V and 5 bases at J; junction bases unmatched: 9. The length of the CDR3 is 14 residues. Looked up from germline, CDR1 is SQVTM and CDR2 is ANQGSEA. For the CDR3, the DNA is TGCAGCGTTGACCCACTGACAGGGTGGGAGACCCAGTACTTC. It translates to CSVDPLTGWETQYF.